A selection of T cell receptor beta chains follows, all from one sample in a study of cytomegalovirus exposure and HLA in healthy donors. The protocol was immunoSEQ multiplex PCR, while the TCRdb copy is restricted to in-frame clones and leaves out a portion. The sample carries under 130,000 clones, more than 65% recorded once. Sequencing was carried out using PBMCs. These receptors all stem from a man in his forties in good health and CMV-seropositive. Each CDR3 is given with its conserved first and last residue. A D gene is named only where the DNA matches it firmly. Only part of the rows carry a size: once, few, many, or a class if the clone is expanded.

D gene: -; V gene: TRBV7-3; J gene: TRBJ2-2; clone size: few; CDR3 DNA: TGTGCCAGCAGCTTACGCCCAGGGTCCAACACCGGGGAGCTGTTTTTT; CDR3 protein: CASSLRPGSNTGELFF
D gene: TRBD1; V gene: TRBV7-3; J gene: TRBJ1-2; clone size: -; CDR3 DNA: TGTGCCAGCAGCAAGGGACAGAACTATGGCTACACCTTC; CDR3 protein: CASSKGQNYGYTF
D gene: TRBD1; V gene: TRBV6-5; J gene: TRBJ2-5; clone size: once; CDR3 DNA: TGTGCCAGCAGGAGACAGGGGGAAGAGACCCAGTACTTC; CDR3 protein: CASRRQGEETQYF
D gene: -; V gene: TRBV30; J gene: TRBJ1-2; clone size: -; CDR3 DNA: TGTGCCTTGGGACATCGATCCTCTAACTATGGCTACACCTTC; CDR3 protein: CALGHRSSNYGYTF
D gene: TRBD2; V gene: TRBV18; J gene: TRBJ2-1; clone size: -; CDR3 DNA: TGTGCCAGTTCACCACCGGGACTAGCGGAAAACAATGAGCAGTTCTTC; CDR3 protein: CASSPPGLAENNEQFF
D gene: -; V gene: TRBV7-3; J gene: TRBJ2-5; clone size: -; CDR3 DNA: TGTGCCAGCAGCTTAATAGCTCGGGTCCAGGGGGAGGCCCAGTACTTC; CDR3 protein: CASSLIARVQGEAQYF
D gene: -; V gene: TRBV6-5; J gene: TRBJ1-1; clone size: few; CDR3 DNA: TGTGCCAGCAGTTACTCGAGAAGCACGGGGGGAGCTTTCTTT; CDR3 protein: CASSYSRSTGGAFF
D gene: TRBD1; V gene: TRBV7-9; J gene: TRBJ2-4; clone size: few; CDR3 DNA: TGTGCCAGCAGCTTAAGGGACAGGGGAAACAGTCAGTACTTC; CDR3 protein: CASSLRDRGNSQYF
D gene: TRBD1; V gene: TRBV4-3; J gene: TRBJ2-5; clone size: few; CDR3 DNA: TGCGCCAGCAGCCAAGATCCGGCGGGACAGGGGGTAGAGACCCAGTACTTC; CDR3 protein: CASSQDPAGQGVETQYF
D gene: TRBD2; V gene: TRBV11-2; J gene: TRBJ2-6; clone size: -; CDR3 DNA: TGTGCCAGCAGCGAACGACTAGCGAGGGCCTCTGGGGCCAACGTCCTGACTTTC; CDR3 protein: CASSERLARASGANVLTF
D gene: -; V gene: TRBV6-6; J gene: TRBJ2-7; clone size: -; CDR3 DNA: TGTGCCAGCAGCAAAAGACAGCTATACGAGCAGTACTTC; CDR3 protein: CASSKRQLYEQYF
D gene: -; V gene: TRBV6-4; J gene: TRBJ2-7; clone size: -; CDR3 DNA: TGTGCCAGCAGTGACGGGCCCCCCCCCTACGAGCAGTACTTC; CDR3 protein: CASSDGPPPYEQYF
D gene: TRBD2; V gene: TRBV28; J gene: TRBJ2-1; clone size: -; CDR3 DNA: TGTGCCAGCAGTTCTAGCGGGAGGGCCAACAATGAGCAGTTCTTC; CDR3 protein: CASSSSGRANNEQFF
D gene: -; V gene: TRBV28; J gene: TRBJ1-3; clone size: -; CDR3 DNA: TGTGCCAGCAGTTTGGGGGGAAGAGGAAACACCATATATTTT; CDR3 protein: CASSLGGRGNTIYF
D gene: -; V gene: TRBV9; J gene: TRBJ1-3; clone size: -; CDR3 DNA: TGTGCCAGCAGCGTTTTGAGCTCTGGAAACACCATATATTTT; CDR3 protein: CASSVLSSGNTIYF
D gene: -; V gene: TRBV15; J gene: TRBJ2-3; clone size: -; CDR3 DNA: TGTGCCACCAGCAGACCCTCTAGCATGGATACGCAGTATTTT; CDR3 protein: CATSRPSSMDTQYF
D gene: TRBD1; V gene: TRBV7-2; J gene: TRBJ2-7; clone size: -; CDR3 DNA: TGTGCCAGCAGCTTGGTGGACAGGGACTACGAGCAGTACTTC; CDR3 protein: CASSLVDRDYEQYF
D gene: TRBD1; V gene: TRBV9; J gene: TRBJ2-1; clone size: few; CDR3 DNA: TGTGCCAGCAGTCTACAAAGCCCGGGACAGGGTTTCAATGAGCAGTTCTTC; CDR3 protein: CASSLQSPGQGFNEQFF
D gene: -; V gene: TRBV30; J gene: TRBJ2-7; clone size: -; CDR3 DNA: TGTGCCTGGAGCGTTATGGGCATTAGGACCTACGAGCAGTACTTC; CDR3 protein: CAWSVMGIRTYEQYF
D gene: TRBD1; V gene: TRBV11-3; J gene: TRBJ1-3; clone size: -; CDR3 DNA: TGTGCCAGCAGCTTAAGACAGGGCCAAAACACCATATATTTT; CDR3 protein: CASSLRQGQNTIYF
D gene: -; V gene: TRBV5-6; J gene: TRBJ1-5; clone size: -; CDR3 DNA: TGTGCCAGCAGCTTGGGAACAGGGTTGGGTCAGCCCCAGCATTTT; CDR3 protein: CASSLGTGLGQPQHF
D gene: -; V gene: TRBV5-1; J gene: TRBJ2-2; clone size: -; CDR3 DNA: TGCGCCAGCAGCTTGGGTGAAGCAACCGGGGAGCTGTTTTTT; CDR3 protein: CASSLGEATGELFF
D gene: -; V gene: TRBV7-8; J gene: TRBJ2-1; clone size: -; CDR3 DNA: TGTGCCAGCAGCTTCCGGTACAATGAGCAGTTCTTC; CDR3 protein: CASSFRYNEQFF
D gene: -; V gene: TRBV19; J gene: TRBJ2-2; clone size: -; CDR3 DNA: TGTGCCAGTAGTACTGGGGGGGCCGGGACCGGGGAGCTGTTTTTT; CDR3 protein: CASSTGGAGTGELFF
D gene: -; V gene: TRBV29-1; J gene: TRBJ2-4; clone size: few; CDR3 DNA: TGCAGCGTTGGGATACTATCCCACATTCAGTACTTC; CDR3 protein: CSVGILSHIQYF
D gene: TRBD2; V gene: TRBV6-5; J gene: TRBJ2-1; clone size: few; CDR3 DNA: TGTGCCAGCAGTAAGACTAGCGGCTACAATGAGCAGTTCTTC; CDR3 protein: CASSKTSGYNEQFF
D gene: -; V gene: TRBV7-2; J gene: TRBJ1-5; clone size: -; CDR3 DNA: TGTGCCAGCAGCTCAAATAGCAATCAGCCCCAGCATTTT; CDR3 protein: CASSSNSNQPQHF
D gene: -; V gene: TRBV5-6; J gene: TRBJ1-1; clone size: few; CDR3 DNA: TGTGCCAGCAGCATTCGGGAGACAGAGAACACTGAAGCTTTCTTT; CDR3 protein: CASSIRETENTEAFF
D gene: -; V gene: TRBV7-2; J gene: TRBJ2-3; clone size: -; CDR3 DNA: TGTGCCAGCAGCTTAGGAGCCACAGATACGCAGTATTTT; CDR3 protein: CASSLGATDTQYF
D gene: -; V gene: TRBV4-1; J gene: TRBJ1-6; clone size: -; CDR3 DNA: TGCGCCAGCAGCCAAGTAGCTTTATATTCACCCCTCCACTTT; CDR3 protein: CASSQVALYSPLHF
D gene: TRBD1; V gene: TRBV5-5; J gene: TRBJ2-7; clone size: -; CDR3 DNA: TGTGCCAGCAGCTCCTCCGGGACAGGGACAGTATACGAGCAGTACTTC; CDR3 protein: CASSSSGTGTVYEQYF
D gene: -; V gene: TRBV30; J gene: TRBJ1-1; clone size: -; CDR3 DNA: TGTGCCTGGAGGTCAGGGCGGACTGAAGCTTTCTTT; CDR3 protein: CAWRSGRTEAFF
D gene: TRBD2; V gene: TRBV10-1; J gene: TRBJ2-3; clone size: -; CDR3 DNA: TGCGCCAGCAGTGCGTTGCGGGAGAAAGATACGCAGTATTTT; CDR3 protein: CASSALREKDTQYF
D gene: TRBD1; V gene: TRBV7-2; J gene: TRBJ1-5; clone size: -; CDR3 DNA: TGTGCCAGCAGCTTGGACCCAGGGGGAGGGCCCCAGCATTTT; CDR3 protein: CASSLDPGGGPQHF
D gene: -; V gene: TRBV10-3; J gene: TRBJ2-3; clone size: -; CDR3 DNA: TGTGCCATCACAACTAGTAGCACAGATACGCAGTATTTT; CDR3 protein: CAITTSSTDTQYF
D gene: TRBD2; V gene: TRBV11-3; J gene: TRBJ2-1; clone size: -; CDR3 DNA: TGTGCCAGCAGCTTTAGGACTAGCGGGACCGTCAATGAGCAGTTCTTC; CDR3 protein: CASSFRTSGTVNEQFF
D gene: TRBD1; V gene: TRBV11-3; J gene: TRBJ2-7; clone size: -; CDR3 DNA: TGTGCCAGCAGTACCCTGTCGGGACAGGGTTACGAGCAGTACTTC; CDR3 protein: CASSTLSGQGYEQYF